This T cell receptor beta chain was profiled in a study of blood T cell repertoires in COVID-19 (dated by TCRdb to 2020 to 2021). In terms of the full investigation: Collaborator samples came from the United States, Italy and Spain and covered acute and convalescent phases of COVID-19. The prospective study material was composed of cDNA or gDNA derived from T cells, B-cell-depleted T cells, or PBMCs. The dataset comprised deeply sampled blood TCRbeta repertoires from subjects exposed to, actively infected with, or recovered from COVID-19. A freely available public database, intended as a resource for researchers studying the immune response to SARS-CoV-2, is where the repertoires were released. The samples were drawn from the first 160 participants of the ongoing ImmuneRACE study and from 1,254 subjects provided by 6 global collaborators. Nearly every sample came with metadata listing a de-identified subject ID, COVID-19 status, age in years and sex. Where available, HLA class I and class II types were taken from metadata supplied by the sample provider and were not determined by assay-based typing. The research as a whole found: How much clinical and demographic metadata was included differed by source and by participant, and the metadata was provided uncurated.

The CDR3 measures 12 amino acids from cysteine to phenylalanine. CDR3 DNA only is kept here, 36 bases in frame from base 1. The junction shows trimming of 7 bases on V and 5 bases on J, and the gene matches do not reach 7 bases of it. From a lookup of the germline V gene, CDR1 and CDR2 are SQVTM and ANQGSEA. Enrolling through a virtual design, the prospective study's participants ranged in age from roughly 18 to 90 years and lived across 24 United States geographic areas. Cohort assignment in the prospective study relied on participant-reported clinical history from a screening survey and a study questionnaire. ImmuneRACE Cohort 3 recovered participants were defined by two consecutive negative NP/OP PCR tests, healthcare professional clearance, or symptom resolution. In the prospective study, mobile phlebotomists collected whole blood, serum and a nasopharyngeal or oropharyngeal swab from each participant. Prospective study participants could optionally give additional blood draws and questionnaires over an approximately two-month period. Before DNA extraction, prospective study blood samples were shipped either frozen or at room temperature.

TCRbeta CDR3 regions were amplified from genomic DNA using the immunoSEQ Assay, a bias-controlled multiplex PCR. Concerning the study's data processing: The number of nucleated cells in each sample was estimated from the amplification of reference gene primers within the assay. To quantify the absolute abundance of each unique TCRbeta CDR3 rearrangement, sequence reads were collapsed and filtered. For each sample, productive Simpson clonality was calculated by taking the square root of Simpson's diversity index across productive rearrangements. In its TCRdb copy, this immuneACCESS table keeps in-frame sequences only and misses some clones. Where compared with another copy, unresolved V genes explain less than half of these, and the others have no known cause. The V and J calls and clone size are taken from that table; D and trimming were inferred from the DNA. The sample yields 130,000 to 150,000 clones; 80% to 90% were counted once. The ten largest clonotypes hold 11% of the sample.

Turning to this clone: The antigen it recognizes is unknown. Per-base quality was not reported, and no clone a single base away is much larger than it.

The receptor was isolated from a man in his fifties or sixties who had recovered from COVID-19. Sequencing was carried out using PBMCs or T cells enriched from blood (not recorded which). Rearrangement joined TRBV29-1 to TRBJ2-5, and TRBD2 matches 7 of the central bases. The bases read TGCAGCGGGGGAGGGGCGGCGGAGACCCAGTACTTC. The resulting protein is CSGGGAAETQYF.